The 15 T cell receptor beta chains below come from one sample, sequenced in a study of T-cell memory formation after mild COVID-19. From the 5' RACE reads, TCRdb called clonotypes with MiXCR, one entry per CDR3 protein. The table records roughly 120,000 distinct CDR3 sequences, approximately 22% of them present only once. The sample taken for sequencing was PBMCs or a T cell subset sorted from them (not recorded which). The receptors derive from a man aged 18 to 30 who had mild COVID-19 (a few samples of this study predate the infection). Cell type and time point are not known.

This clonotype was seen a handful of times. The chain combines TRBV4-3 with TRBJ2-2, with TRBD2 matching 8 bases. CDR1 LGHNA and CDR2 YSLEER come from the germline V gene. The CDR3 extends over 16 amino acids. After removal of 6 bases from V and 3 bases from J, the junction contained 9 bases not matched to a gene. In DNA form, the CDR3 reads TGCGCCAGCAGGGCCATCGCGGGGGGAGACACCGGGGAGCTGTTTTTT. Translation gives CASRAIAGGDTGELFF.

In its sample, this clonotype was seen many times. The V call is TRBV7-3, the J call TRBJ2-5; unclear D gene. The CDR3 contains 15 residues. V was clipped by 0 bases and J by 4 bases, with 12 bases between them. Germline V gene sequence: CDR1 SGHTA, CDR2 FQGTGA. The CDR3 DNA reads TGTGCCAGCAGCTTAACCCCACAGCCCGGAGAGACCCAGTACTTC. Amino acids: CASSLTPQPGETQYF.

This clonotype was counted a few times. The V gene is TRBV7-2, the J gene TRBJ2-3, with D perhaps matching TRBD2 (7 bases). The CDR3 has 17 amino acids. CDR1 and CDR2 (germline): SGHTA, FQGNSA. V lost 2 bases, J lost 0 bases, and 15 bases lay in between. The CDR3 here is CASSLNPAGASTDTQYF. The CDR3 region has the DNA TGTGCCAGCAGCTTAAACCCCGCGGGGGCGAGCACAGATACGCAGTATTTT.

This chain uses TRBV15 with TRBJ2-7; a weak D match, TRBD1 (5 bases). With 3 bases removed from V and 3 bases from J, the gap between germline ends came to 9 bases. Germline-derived CDR1 and CDR2 are LNHNV and YYDKDF (reference sequence). The CDR3 sequence is 13 residues long. For the CDR3, the DNA is TGTGCCACCAGCAGGCAGGGCCGCTACGAGCAGTACGTC. Amino acids: CATSRQGRYEQYV.

This clonotype was recorded a few times. The J gene is TRBJ2-5, the V gene TRBV11-2; weak D call: TRBD1 (5 bases). The CDR3 has 15 residues. The V gene's germline CDR1 is SGHAT and CDR2 FQNNGV. V shed 3 bases and J shed 1 base, with 12 bases lying between them. The CDR3 DNA sequence: TGTGCCAGCAGCTTCAGGGCTACCTTCCAAGAGACCCAGTACTTC. It encodes CASSFRATFQETQYF. The whole variable domain, remainder taken from reference TRBV11-2 and TRBJ2-5, is EAGVAQSPRYKIIEKRQSVAFWCNPISGHATLYWYQQILGQGPKLLIQFQNNGVVDDSQLPKDRFSAERLKGVDSTLKIQPAKLEDSAVYLCASSFRATFQETQYFGPGTRLLVL.

The J gene is TRBJ2-1, the V gene TRBV7-9; 7 nucleotides match TRBD1. In germline, CDR1 is SEHNR, CDR2 FQNEAQ (reference sequence). Germline trimming cut 5 bases from V and 7 bases from J; bases unmatched to any gene: 11. There are 15 residues in the CDR3. CDR3 sequence (DNA): TGTGCCAGCAGCGTCACGGGACAGAGAGTAAATGAGCAGTTCTTC. It specifies CASSVTGQRVNEQFF.

This chain uses TRBV25-1 with TRBJ1-4; D may be TRBD1 (5 bases). Trimming shortened V by 8 bases and J by 5 bases, and 15 bases separated the two germline ends. CDR3 length: 14 amino acids. The germline gives CDR1 MGHDK, CDR2 SYGVNS. The CDR3 sequence: CASLSRDLNEKLFF. CDR3 nucleotide sequence: TGTGCCAGCCTATCCCGGGACTTGAATGAAAAACTGTTTTTT.

This chain connects TRBV12-3 or TRBV12-4 to TRBJ1-1; D unclear. Trimming cost V 3 bases and J 5 bases, with 13 bases left between them. The CDR3 covers 14 residues. The CDR3 DNA is TGTGCCAGCAGTTTTTCTGTGGCAGGAACTGAAGCTTTCTTT. It specifies CASSFSVAGTEAFF.

This clonotype was counted a few times. This chain links TRBV4-1 with TRBJ1-2, with 7 bases aligning to TRBD1. Germline values: CDR1 MGHRA, CDR2 YSYEKL. The length of the CDR3 is 16 residues. The V and J ends lost 1 base and 6 bases, in that order; junction bases with no gene match: 11. The CDR3 spells CASSQVAGTVFHGYTF. The CDR3, as DNA: TGCGCCAGCAGCCAAGTGGCTGGGACAGTGTTCCATGGCTACACCTTC.

In its sample, this clonotype was seen many times. The chain joins TRBV7-2 to TRBJ2-7; possibly TRBD1 for D (6 bases). Germline V lookup: CDR1 SGHTA, CDR2 FQGNSA. V was trimmed by 7 bases and J by 4 bases, leaving 20 bases between them. The CDR3 spans 15 residues. The CDR3 DNA reads TGTGCCAGCACAGGGCTGGACCGAAGGGGGTACGAGCAGTACTTC. Translated, it gives CASTGLDRRGYEQYF.

V usage is TRBV28 and J usage is TRBJ1-1, with D possibly TRBD1 on 5 matching bases. Germline loops: CDR1 MDHEN, CDR2 SYDVKM. CDR3 length: 15 amino acids. Trimming took 6 bases from V and 7 from J, leaving 21 bases between them. The CDR3 here is CASRKAPRRDREAFF. In DNA, the CDR3 is TGTGCCAGCAGAAAAGCTCCCCGCAGGGACCGTGAAGCTTTCTTT.

This sequence joins TRBV7-9 and TRBJ1-5, with TRBD1 matching over 7 bases. CDR1 and CDR2 (germline): SEHNR, FQNEAQ (reference sequence). Unmatched junction bases numbered 13, after V lost 5 bases and J lost 3 bases. This CDR3 region has 17 residues. CDR3 nucleotide sequence: TGTGCCAGCAGCCAACGGACAGGAGAACTTGACAATCAGCCCCAGCATTTT. It yields the protein CASSQRTGELDNQPQHF.

The chain has TRBV29-1 and TRBJ2-1; the D is unclear. Trimming left V 6 bases short and J 0 bases short, with 15 bases between. This CDR3 is 15 amino acids long. Germline CDR1 is SQVTM and CDR2 is ANQGSEA. The CDR3 loop reads CSVKPVPSSYNEQFF. The CDR3 DNA reads TGCAGCGTCAAGCCGGTACCATCCTCCTACAATGAGCAGTTCTTC.

The chain joins TRBV7-9 to TRBJ2-3; the D is unclear. The CDR3 extends over 17 amino acids. Germline-derived CDR1 and CDR2 are SEHNR and FQNEAQ (reference sequence). The V end was cut by 3 bases, the J end by 0 bases, with 16 bases between. Here the CDR3 reads CASSFPLVPTSTDTQYF. CDR3 DNA sequence: TGTGCCAGCAGCTTCCCTCTCGTGCCTACTAGCACAGATACGCAGTATTTT.

This clonotype was seen repeatedly, ten times or more. The chain joins TRBV14 to TRBJ2-1; unclear D gene. In germline, CDR1 is SGHDN, CDR2 FVKESK. Trimming left V 0 bases short and J 9 bases short, with 18 bases between. The CDR3 is 16 residues long. CDR3 region: CASSQDVIYGLGEQFF. For the CDR3, the DNA is TGTGCCAGCAGCCAAGATGTAATATACGGGCTTGGTGAGCAGTTCTTC.